This TCR beta chain was profiled in a study of T cell responses to AZD1222 COVID-19 vaccine. This CDR3 comprises 14 residues. Trimming left V 5 bases short and J 6 bases short, with 14 bases between. The germline V gene has CDR1 SGHRS and CDR2 YFSETQ. Assay used: immunoSEQ multiplex PCR; TCRdb lists only in-frame clones, some missing. The repertoire holds about 100,000 clones, 86% seen once, with approximately 1.3% in the top ten. This TCR came from an adult in good health. The chain couples TRBV5-1 to TRBJ2-2; D call uncertain. The sequenced sample was peripheral blood, obtained on day 0 of AZD1222 vaccination. The CDR3 loop is CASSSTPQPGELFF. For the CDR3, the DNA is TGCGCCAGCAGTTCGACGCCACAGCCCGGGGAGCTGTTTTTT. Full variable domain (rest looked up from reference TRBV5-1 and TRBJ2-2): KAGVTQTPRYLIKTRGQQVTLSCSPISGHRSVSWYQQTPGQGLQFLFEYFSETQRNKGNFPGRFSGRQFSNSRSEMNVSTLELGDSALYLCASSSTPQPGELFFGEGSRLTVL.